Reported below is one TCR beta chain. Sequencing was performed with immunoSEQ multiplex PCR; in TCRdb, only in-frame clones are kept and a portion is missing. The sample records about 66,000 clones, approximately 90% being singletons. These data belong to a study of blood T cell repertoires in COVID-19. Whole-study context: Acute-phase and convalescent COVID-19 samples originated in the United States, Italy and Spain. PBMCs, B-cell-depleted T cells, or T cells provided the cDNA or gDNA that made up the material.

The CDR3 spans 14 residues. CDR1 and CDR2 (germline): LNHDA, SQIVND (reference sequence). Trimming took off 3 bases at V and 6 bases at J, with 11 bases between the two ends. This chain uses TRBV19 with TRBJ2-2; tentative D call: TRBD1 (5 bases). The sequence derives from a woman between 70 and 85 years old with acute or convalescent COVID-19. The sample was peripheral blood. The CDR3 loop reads CASSIQGWSGELFF. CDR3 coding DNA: TGTGCCAGTAGTATTCAGGGCTGGTCCGGGGAGCTGTTTTTT.